The 22 T cell receptor beta chains given below trace back to one sample, sequenced in a study of blood T cell repertoires in COVID-19. Sequencing used immunoSEQ multiplex PCR; TCRdb keeps in-frame clones, though not all of them. The sample shows a few hundred thousand clones, about 87% of them seen only once. The material sequenced was PBMCs or T cells enriched from blood (not recorded which). The receptors derive from a man in his thirties or forties who had recovered from COVID-19.

The chain uses TRBV7-3 and TRBJ2-2; D remains ambiguous. Looked up from germline, CDR1 is SGHTA and CDR2 is FQGTGA. Trimming stripped 5 bases from V and 0 bases from J, with 13 bases between. CDR3 length: 16 amino acids. The CDR3 DNA follows: TGTGCCAGCAGCACTTTCTTCCTCGCGAACACCGGGGAGCTGTTTTTT. Amino acid sequence: CASSTFFLANTGELFF. Looking up the rest from reference TRBV7-3 and TRBJ2-2 gives the full variable domain: GAGVSQTPSNKVTEKGKYVELRCDPISGHTALYWYRQSLGQGPEFLIYFQGTGAADDSGLPNDRFFAVRPEGSVSTLKIQRTERGDSAVYLCASSTFFLANTGELFFGEGSRLTVL.

In regard to this clone: Within the sample, other DNA sequences also encode this same CDR3. The CDR3 region is CASSPGTGDGYTF. In nucleotides, the CDR3 is TGTGCCAGCAGTCCCGGGACAGGTGATGGCTACACCTTC. The V call is TRBV12-3 or TRBV12-4, the J call TRBJ1-2; 8 nucleotides match TRBD1. The ends lost 5 bases at V and 6 bases at J; junction bases unmatched: 5. CDR3 length: 13 residues.

In this sample, this clone turned up a few times. J is TRBJ1-4 and V is TRBV3-1 (or the pseudogene TRBV3-2); 7 nucleotides agree with TRBD1. Trimming removed 4 bases from V and 4 bases from J; junction bases left unmatched: 6. This CDR3 has 15 residues. Looked up from germline, CDR1 is LGHDT and CDR2 is YNNKEL (reference sequence). Written as DNA, the CDR3 is TGTGCCAGCAGCCCAAAGGGGGCCAATAATGAAAAACTGTTTTTT. This gives the protein CASSPKGANNEKLFF.

The chain has TRBV10-1 and TRBJ1-1; D gene ambiguous. This CDR3 comprises 13 residues. V was cut by 6 bases and J by 4 bases, with 12 bases left in between. The germline gives CDR1 WNHNN, CDR2 SYGVQD (reference sequence). Here the CDR3 DNA reads TGCGCCAGCAGGGCTCCGGGGAGCACTGAAGCTTTCTTT. This encodes CASRAPGSTEAFF.

This chain links TRBV19 with TRBJ1-2, with TRBD1 as a possible D gene (5 bases). Germline lookup yields CDR1 LNHDA and CDR2 SQIVND (reference sequence). V was cut by 2 bases and J by 8 bases, with 12 bases left in between. The CDR3 length is 13 residues. The CDR3 DNA is TGTGCCAGTAGTATATACCAGGGATCGGGCTACACCTTC. Protein: CASSIYQGSGYTF. Complete variable domain (other parts from reference TRBV19 and TRBJ1-2): DGGITQSPKYLFRKEGQNVTLSCEQNLNHDAMYWYRQDPGQGLRLIYYSQIVNDFQKGDIAEGYSVSREKKESFPLTVTSAQKNPTAFYLCASSIYQGSGYTFGSGTRLTVV.

The chain couples TRBV6-9 to TRBJ1-1; 8 nucleotides align to TRBD1. Looked up from germline, CDR1 is MNHGY and CDR2 is SVAAGI. The trim removed 10 bases at V and 9 bases at J, leaving 13 bases unmatched. This CDR3 region has 13 residues. This CDR3 is CATPGQAAGKAFF. The CDR3 region has the DNA TGTGCCACCCCGGGACAGGCTGCCGGAAAAGCTTTCTTT.

The chain employs TRBV2 and TRBJ1-2; D is undetermined. This CDR3 contains 13 residues. V was cut by 3 bases and J by 1 base, with 6 bases left in between. CDR1 and CDR2 from the germline V gene are SNHLY and FYNNEI. DNA of the CDR3: TGTGCCAGCAGTGAGCGGATTAACTATGGCTACACCTTC. Residues: CASSERINYGYTF.

The sample holds a few counts of this clone. The chain has TRBV11-2 and TRBJ2-2; 7 nucleotides match TRBD1. This CDR3 spans 16 amino acids. CDR1 is SGHAT and CDR2 is FQNNGV in the germline V gene. J was trimmed by 0 bases and V by 1 base; bases with no gene match: 2. CDR3: CASSLVGTANTGELFF. Written as DNA, the CDR3 is TGTGCCAGCAGCTTAGTCGGGACAGCGAACACCGGGGAGCTGTTTTTT.

The V call is TRBV20-1, the J call TRBJ2-7, with D maybe TRBD2 (6 bases). V was clipped by 3 bases and J by 2 bases, with 14 bases between them. Germline assignment: CDR1 DFQATT and CDR2 SNEGSKA (reference sequence). The CDR3 length is 14 residues. This CDR3 is CSASRGFGPYEQYF. Written as DNA, the CDR3 is TGCAGTGCTAGTCGGGGGTTCGGTCCCTACGAGCAGTACTTC.

The V gene is TRBV6-2 or TRBV6-3, the J gene TRBJ2-5, with TRBD2 identical over 14 bases. The CDR3 extends over 15 amino acids. Per the germline V gene, CDR1 is MNHEY and CDR2 is SVGEGT. V dropped 6 bases and J dropped 5; count of bases not matched to a gene: 5. For the CDR3, the DNA is TGTGCCAGCAGCCTGGGACTAGCGGGGGTGGAGACCCAGTACTTC. This encodes CASSLGLAGVETQYF.

The CDR3 DNA follows: TGTGCCAGCAGCTTGACTAGCGGGGGCCCAGGAGGTGAGCAGTTCTTC. Its translation: CASSLTSGGPGGEQFF. The rearrangement uses TRBV5-4 and TRBJ2-1; 11 bases are shared with TRBD2. Germline V lookup: CDR1 SGHNT, CDR2 YYREEE (reference sequence). Trimming at V came to 1 base and at J to 9 bases, leaving 9 bases not matched to a gene. This CDR3 region has 16 residues.

The sample holds one count of this clone. J is TRBJ1-6 and V is TRBV6-1, with 7 positions matching TRBD1. Trimming cost V 2 bases and J 6 bases; bases outside gene matches: 7. The CDR3 sequence is 16 residues long. Looked up from germline, CDR1 is MNHNS and CDR2 is SASEGT. As DNA, the CDR3 is TGTGCCAGCAGTGAATACTGGACAGGAGCTAATTCACCCCTCCACTTT. Amino acid sequence: CASSEYWTGANSPLHF.

The J gene is TRBJ2-7, the V gene TRBV4-1; D is possibly TRBD2 (6 bases). CDR3 length: 16 amino acids. Trimming stripped 4 bases from V and 3 bases from J, with 19 bases between. The germline CDR1 and CDR2 sequences are MGHRA and YSYEKL. The CDR3 nucleotides read TGCGCCAGCAGCCGCTTCCCCGGGACGGGAGACTACGAGCAGTACTTC. This encodes CASSRFPGTGDYEQYF.

The chain couples TRBV4-1 to TRBJ1-1; 8 positions agree with TRBD1. After removal of 3 bases from V and 3 bases from J, the junction contained 15 bases not matched to a gene. CDR1 is MGHRA and CDR2 is YSYEKL in the germline V gene. There are 18 residues in the CDR3. CDR3 sequence: CASSQPYRGTKVYTEAFF. The CDR3 nucleotides are TGCGCCAGCAGCCAGCCATACAGGGGGACGAAGGTTTACACTGAAGCTTTCTTT.

The chain recombines TRBV7-9 with TRBJ2-3; no reliable D call. V was clipped by 7 bases and J by 2 bases, with 4 bases between them. The CDR3 is 11 amino acids. The germline V gene has CDR1 SEHNR and CDR2 FQNEAQ (reference sequence). The CDR3 sequence is CASTYTDTQYF. CDR3 bases: TGTGCCAGCACCTACACAGATACGCAGTATTTT.

J is TRBJ2-2 and V is TRBV9, with D perhaps TRBD2 (5 bases). This CDR3 has 16 residues. Looked up from germline, CDR1 is SGDLS and CDR2 is YYNGEE. V was trimmed by 4 bases and J by 1 base, leaving 14 bases between them. The CDR3 DNA sequence: TGTGCCAGCAGCCCCTGGGAAGCGGTGAACACCGGGGAGCTGTTTTTT. Its translation: CASSPWEAVNTGELFF.

The chain recombines TRBV18 with TRBJ1-5, with 8 bases lining up with TRBD1. This CDR3 comprises 15 residues. The V gene end was trimmed by 2 bases and the J gene end by 5 bases; junction bases not matched to a gene: 5. Germline CDR1 KGHSH, CDR2 LQKENI. The CDR3 coding sequence is TGTGCCAGCTCACCAGGAGGACAGGGTTATCAGCCCCAGCATTTT. It yields the protein CASSPGGQGYQPQHF.

The chain links TRBV7-9 to TRBJ1-1; D unresolved. Trimming cost V 0 bases and J 6 bases, with 5 bases left between them. The CDR3 is 12 residues long. In germline, CDR1 is SEHNR, CDR2 FQNEAQ (reference sequence). CDR3 bases: TGTGCCAGCAGCTTAGCGGGCCCTGAAGCTTTCTTT. This encodes CASSLAGPEAFF.

The chain recombines TRBV6-5 with TRBJ2-7; 9 nucleotides align to TRBD1. CDR1 and CDR2 (germline): MNHEY, SVGAGI. The CDR3 spans 13 residues. V gave up 2 bases and J gave up 6 bases; unmatched junction bases: 2. The CDR3 here is CASSYGQGSEQYF. In nucleotides, the CDR3 is TGTGCCAGCAGTTACGGACAGGGGTCCGAGCAGTACTTC.

The sample holds a few counts of this clone. The sample holds other DNA sequences that translate to the same CDR3. The gene calls are TRBV28 and TRBJ2-2, with unresolved D. Germline CDR1 MDHEN, CDR2 SYDVKM. The CDR3 sequence is 14 residues long. The V and J ends lost 3 bases and 1 base respectively, with 6 bases between them. CDR3 region: CASSFAGNTGELFF. CDR3 sequence (DNA): TGTGCCAGCAGTTTTGCAGGGAACACCGGGGAGCTGTTTTTT.

The gene calls are TRBV6-1 and TRBJ2-2, with a possible D match to TRBD2 (6 bases). The V end was cut by 4 bases, the J end by 3 bases, with 9 bases between. Germline V gene lookup returns CDR1 MNHNS and CDR2 SASEGT. CDR3 size: 14 residues. The CDR3 region is CASSVGGDTGELFF. CDR3 DNA: TGTGCCAGCAGTGTCGGAGGGGACACCGGGGAGCTGTTTTTT.

The CDR3 loop reads CASSSVEGLALNEQYF. CDR3 DNA sequence: TGCGCCAGCAGCTCGGTGGAGGGACTAGCTTTGAACGAGCAGTACTTC. This chain connects TRBV5-1 to TRBJ2-7, with 9 bases identical to TRBD2. The germline CDR1 and CDR2 sequences are SGHRS and YFSETQ. V shed 3 bases, J shed 5 bases, and the junction held 12 bases outside the gene matches. There are 16 residues in the CDR3.